A single sample gave rise to the 31 T cell receptor beta chains below, sequenced in a study of T cells in localized non-small cell lung cancer. TCRdb's copy holds only in-frame clones and misses some; the assay was immunoSEQ multiplex PCR. The table has some 17,000 clones, around 89% seen once. The starting material was peripheral blood mononuclear cells, obtained before any cancer treatment. The receptor source for this set is a woman aged 40-69 years with stage III lung adenocarcinoma.

CDR3 nucleotide sequence: TGTGCCAGCACCCTTTACCGGGACAGGGGGCCCAACACTGAAGCTTTCTTT. As protein: CASTLYRDRGPNTEAFF. The V gene is TRBV21-1, the J gene TRBJ1-1; no check of the table's D call, TRBD1, against the DNA was made. TRBV21-1 is a pseudogene locus. CDR3 length equals 17 residues.

This clone was detected once. The gene calls are TRBV11-1 and TRBJ2-7; D call uncertain. CDR3 size: 15 residues. The germline CDR1 and CDR2 sequences are SGHAT and FQDESV (reference sequence). Trimming removed 1 base from V and 3 bases from J, with 13 bases in between. DNA for the CDR3: TGTGCCAGCAGCTTAGGGAAATACAGCCTCTACGAGCAGTACTTC. It encodes CASSLGKYSLYEQYF. The full variable domain, with the rest looked up from reference TRBV11-1 and TRBJ2-7, is EAEVAQSPRYKITEKSQAVAFWCDPISGHATLYWYRQILGQGPELLVQFQDESVVDDSQLPKDRFSAERLKGVDSTLKIQPAELGDSAMYLCASSLGKYSLYEQYFGPGTRLTVT.

The genes are TRBV27 and TRBJ2-1; a weak D match, TRBD1 (6 bases). This CDR3 has 13 residues. CDR1 is MNHEY, CDR2 SMNVEV, per germline (reference sequence). V was trimmed by 0 bases and J by 9 bases, leaving 9 bases between them. CDR3 DNA sequence: TGTGCCAGCAGTTTATCCAGGGGAACTGAGCAGTTCTTC. As protein: CASSLSRGTEQFF.

The chain uses TRBV5-1 and TRBJ2-7; 14 nucleotides line up with TRBD2. Unmatched junction bases numbered 7, after V lost 4 bases and J lost 4 bases. The germline V gene has CDR1 SGHRS and CDR2 YFSETQ. CDR3 length equals 16 residues. The CDR3 nucleotides are TGCGCCAGCAGCGGGGGACTAGCGGGAGAAAGATACGAGCAGTACTTC. Amino acid sequence: CASSGGLAGERYEQYF.

The chain is built from TRBV19 and TRBJ2-2; 7 bases are shared with TRBD1. After removal of 3 bases from V and 3 bases from J, the junction contained 4 bases not matched to a gene. CDR1 and CDR2 from the germline V gene are LNHDA and SQIVND (reference sequence). This CDR3 spans 15 amino acids. CDR3: CASSIGTVDTGELFF. CDR3 in DNA: TGTGCCAGTAGTATCGGGACAGTTGACACCGGGGAGCTGTTTTTT.

V is TRBV19 and J is TRBJ1-1; a weak D match, TRBD1 (6 bases). This CDR3 spans 15 amino acids. V was trimmed by 5 bases and J by 0 bases, leaving 13 bases between them. CDR1 is LNHDA, CDR2 SQIVND, per germline (reference sequence). The CDR3 sequence: CASSFRGAVNTEAFF. In nucleotides, the CDR3 is TGTGCCAGTAGTTTTAGGGGGGCGGTGAACACTGAAGCTTTCTTT.

The rearrangement uses TRBV4-1 and TRBJ2-1; D is undetermined. Germline V gives CDR1 MGHRA, CDR2 YSYEKL. The V end lost 0 bases, the J end lost 6 bases, and 15 bases lay between the germline ends. The length of the CDR3 is 16 residues. CDR3 coding DNA: TGCGCCAGCAGCCAAGAGCATGGATTCCCTCGCAATGAGCAGTTCTTC. It is translated as CASSQEHGFPRNEQFF.

The chain joins TRBV7-2 to TRBJ1-3; the match to TRBD1 covers 7 bases. Germline loops: CDR1 SGHTA, CDR2 FQGNSA. Trimming took 5 bases from V and 2 from J; bases not matched to a gene: 6. This CDR3 has 15 residues. CDR3 protein: CASSRETGTGNTIYF. CDR3 bases: TGTGCCAGCAGCCGGGAGACAGGGACTGGAAACACCATATATTTT.

The J gene is TRBJ1-2, the V gene TRBV4-1, with D perhaps matching TRBD1 (5 bases). This CDR3 region has 14 residues. Germline V CDR1 and CDR2: MGHRA, YSYEKL. The germline V and J ends were trimmed by 1 base and 4 bases, with 10 bases remaining between them. Here the CDR3 reads CASSQGGGGYGYTF. In DNA, the CDR3 is TGCGCCAGCAGCCAAGGCGGGGGAGGCTATGGCTACACCTTC.

This chain joins TRBV7-6 and TRBJ2-2; D is uncertain. The germline V and J ends were trimmed by 1 base and 7 bases, with 7 bases remaining between them. The CDR3 is 13 residues long. CDR1 and CDR2 (germline): SGHVS, FNYEAQ. In DNA form, the CDR3 reads TGTGCCAGCAGCTTAGATCCCGTCGGGGAGCTGTTTTTT. Its translation: CASSLDPVGELFF. The full variable domain, rest sourced from reference TRBV7-6 and TRBJ2-2, is GAGVSQSPRYKVTKRGQDVALRCDPISGHVSLYWYRQALGQGPEFLTYFNYEAQQDKSGLPNDRFSAERPEGSISTLTIQRTEQRDSAMYRCASSLDPVGELFFGEGSRLTVL.

The chain combines TRBV11-2 with TRBJ2-5; 7 bases match TRBD2. This CDR3 is 16 amino acids long. Germline CDR1 reads SGHAT; CDR2 reads FQNNGV. V lost 3 bases, J lost 5 bases, and 12 bases stayed unmatched. The CDR3: CASSLTGGGVVETQYF. DNA for the CDR3: TGTGCCAGCAGCTTGACTGGGGGAGGGGTGGTGGAGACCCAGTACTTC.

This clone was counted a single time. V is TRBV28 and J is TRBJ1-5; D is uncertain. With 5 bases removed from V and 7 bases from J, the gap between germline ends came to 12 bases. Germline CDR1 is MDHEN and CDR2 is SYDVKM. This CDR3 is built from 13 residues. The CDR3 nucleotides read TGTGCCAGCAGTCCGGAATCAGGACAGCCCCAGCATTTT. It yields the protein CASSPESGQPQHF.

The chain links TRBV28 to TRBJ1-1, with TRBD1 identical over 11 bases. Trimming at V came to 1 base and at J to 4 bases, leaving 8 bases not matched to a gene. Per the germline V gene, CDR1 is MDHEN and CDR2 is SYDVKM. The CDR3 contains 17 residues. The DNA of the CDR3 is TGTGCCAGCAGTTTATTTCCCGGGACAGGGGGACCCACTGAAGCTTTCTTT. It yields the protein CASSLFPGTGGPTEAFF. Looking up the rest from reference TRBV28 and TRBJ1-1 gives the full variable domain: DVKVTQSSRYLVKRTGEKVFLECVQDMDHENMFWYRQDPGLGLRLIYFSYDVKMKEKGDIPEGYSVSREKKERFSLILESASTNQTSMYLCASSLFPGTGGPTEAFFGQGTRLTVV.

The V gene is TRBV11-2, the J gene TRBJ1-3; D possibly corresponds to TRBD1 (5 bases). Germline V CDR1 and CDR2: SGHAT, FQNNGV. With 2 bases removed from V and 0 bases from J, the gap between germline ends came to 11 bases. CDR3 length: 16 residues. In nucleotides, the CDR3 is TGTGCCAGCAGCTTAACTTCAGGGAACTCTGGAAACACCATATATTTT. Amino acids: CASSLTSGNSGNTIYF.

The gene calls are TRBV6-5 and TRBJ2-7; TRBD2 aligns across 12 bases. Germline lookup yields CDR1 MNHEY and CDR2 SVGAGI. With 0 bases clipped from V and 7 bases from J, the junction kept 7 bases outside the gene matches. CDR3 size: 16 residues. The DNA for the CDR3 is TGTGCCAGCAGTTACTCGAGCCCCCTAGCGGGGGGGGAGCAGTACTTC. It translates to CASSYSSPLAGGEQYF.

This chain joins TRBV7-2 and TRBJ1-2; 11 nucleotides line up with TRBD1. This CDR3 region has 14 residues. Germline V gives CDR1 SGHTA, CDR2 FQGNSA. V shed 3 bases and J 4 bases; nucleotides not matched to a gene: 1. The CDR3 DNA is TGTGCCAGCAGCTTCGGGACAGGGGGCTATGGCTACACCTTC. Amino acid sequence: CASSFGTGGYGYTF.

The chain couples TRBV9 to TRBJ1-2, with D tentatively TRBD1 (5 bases). Looked up from germline, CDR1 is SGDLS and CDR2 is YYNGEE. The CDR3 is made up of 13 amino acids. Trimming removed 0 bases from V and 6 bases from J, with 9 bases in between. The CDR3 sequence is CASSVVDSHGYTF. The CDR3 nucleotides read TGTGCCAGCAGCGTAGTCGACAGTCATGGCTACACCTTC.

The chain combines TRBV2 with TRBJ2-5, with D perhaps TRBD1 (6 bases). The ends were cut back, 3 bases at V and 2 bases at J, with 10 bases in the middle. Germline-derived CDR1 and CDR2 are SNHLY and FYNNEI. The CDR3 extends over 14 amino acids. The CDR3 DNA reads TGTGCCAGCAGTGACCCACAGGGACAAGAGACCCAGTACTTC. This sequence encodes CASSDPQGQETQYF.

This sequence joins TRBV7-2 and TRBJ2-7, with 9 bases aligning to TRBD2. The CDR3 contains 15 residues. Germline V gene lookup returns CDR1 SGHTA and CDR2 FQGNSA. The V and J ends lost 1 base and 6 bases, in that order; junction bases with no gene match: 7. CDR3: CASSLGGLAGAEQYF. The CDR3 DNA reads TGTGCCAGCAGCTTAGGGGGACTAGCCGGGGCCGAGCAGTACTTC.

The chain uses TRBV5-1 and TRBJ2-7; no definite D call. This CDR3 region has 13 residues. Per germline, CDR1 SGHRS and CDR2 YFSETQ. Trimming removed 2 bases from V and 2 bases from J, with 8 bases in between. The CDR3 sequence is CASSLSVPYEQYF. In DNA form, the CDR3 reads TGCGCCAGCAGCTTAAGCGTACCCTACGAGCAGTACTTC. Variable domain in full (rest from reference TRBV5-1 and TRBJ2-7): KAGVTQTPRYLIKTRGQQVTLSCSPISGHRSVSWYQQTPGQGLQFLFEYFSETQRNKGNFPGRFSGRQFSNSRSEMNVSTLELGDSALYLCASSLSVPYEQYFGPGTRLTVT.

This clone was seen a handful of times. The chain is built from TRBV29-1 and TRBJ1-1, with D possibly TRBD1 on 6 matching bases. V lost 2 bases, J lost 4 bases, and 11 bases lay in between. The CDR3 contains 13 residues. Germline CDR1 SQVTM, CDR2 ANQGSEA. For the CDR3, the DNA is TGCAGCGTTGAAAGAGGCAGGGGCACTGAAGCTTTCTTT. Residues: CSVERGRGTEAFF.

This sequence joins TRBV4-2 and TRBJ2-1, with 10 bases lining up with TRBD1. The CDR3 covers 20 residues. Trimming took 3 bases from V and 4 from J; bases not matched to a gene: 18. Germline V CDR1 and CDR2: LGHNA, YNFKEQ. The CDR3 DNA reads as TGTGCCAGCAGCCACAGGTGGGGGGGGGCCCAGGGACAGGGGTACAATGAGCAGTTCTTC. This translates into CASSHRWGGAQGQGYNEQFF.

The chain is built from TRBV5-1 and TRBJ1-2; a weak D match, TRBD1 (5 bases). Looked up from germline, CDR1 is SGHRS and CDR2 is YFSETQ. This CDR3 region has 15 residues. Trimming cost V 4 bases and J 2 bases, with 15 bases left between them. Written as DNA, the CDR3 is TGCGCCAGCAGCCCCGTCCAGGGACGCAACTATGGCTACACCTTC. Its translation: CASSPVQGRNYGYTF.

V is TRBV2 and J is TRBJ1-6; D is unclear. The ends were cut back, 6 bases at V and 7 bases at J, with 10 bases in the middle. The V gene's germline CDR1 is SNHLY and CDR2 FYNNEI. The length of the CDR3 is 13 residues. CDR3 sequence reads: CASRMGRNSPLHF. The CDR3 nucleotides read TGTGCCAGCAGGATGGGCAGAAATTCACCCCTCCACTTT.

V gene TRBV15 combines with J gene TRBJ2-1; D call uncertain. CDR1 is LNHNV and CDR2 is YYDKDF in the germline V gene (reference sequence). This CDR3 region has 14 residues. V was cut by 1 base and J by 7 bases, with 11 bases left in between. The CDR3 region has the DNA TGTGCCACCAGCAGAGGTCTGGGAAAAAATGAGCAGTTCTTC. Protein: CATSRGLGKNEQFF.

The rearrangement joins TRBV5-5 to TRBJ1-2; no clear D. Looked up from germline, CDR1 is SGHKS and CDR2 is YYEKEE (reference sequence). This CDR3 spans 14 amino acids. V lost 3 bases to trimming and J lost 8 bases, with 17 bases between them. The CDR3 sequence: CASSYGPSSGGYTF. The CDR3 DNA follows: TGTGCCAGCAGCTACGGGCCTTCCAGCGGGGGCTACACCTTC.

The rearrangement joins TRBV5-1 to TRBJ2-1, with 7 bases that match TRBD2. V shed 6 bases and J 5 bases; nucleotides not matched to a gene: 8. This CDR3 is built from 14 residues. In germline, CDR1 is SGHRS, CDR2 YFSETQ. CDR3 sequence (DNA): TGCGCCAGCACCAGTGGGGACTACAACAATGAGCAGTTCTTC. This codes for CASTSGDYNNEQFF.

The chain uses TRBV28 and TRBJ2-7; D gene ambiguous. The germline CDR1 and CDR2 sequences are MDHEN and SYDVKM. The CDR3 loop spans 11 amino acids. V was trimmed by 6 bases and J by 4 bases, leaving 7 bases between them. CDR3 sequence reads: CASRTEYEQYF. In DNA form, the CDR3 reads TGTGCCAGCAGAACGGAATACGAGCAGTACTTC. The entire variable domain, with the rest obtained from reference TRBV28 and TRBJ2-7, is as follows: DVKVTQSSRYLVKRTGEKVFLECVQDMDHENMFWYRQDPGLGLRLIYFSYDVKMKEKGDIPEGYSVSREKKERFSLILESASTNQTSMYLCASRTEYEQYFGPGTRLTVT.

The chain is built from TRBV5-1 and TRBJ1-5; D uncertain. CDR1 is SGHRS, CDR2 YFSETQ, per germline. This CDR3 is built from 13 residues. The V gene lost 4 bases and the J gene lost 4 bases, with 9 bases spanning the gap. The DNA for the CDR3 is TGCGCCAGCAGCCAATACATGAATCAGCCCCAGCATTTT. Its translation is CASSQYMNQPQHF.

The V and J genes are TRBV28 and TRBJ2-7; TRBD2 matches at 12 bases. The junction had 5 bases not matched to a gene; V was cut back by 9 bases and J by 5 bases. From germline, CDR1 is MDHEN and CDR2 SYDVKM. CDR3 length: 13 amino acids. The CDR3 spells CASTTSGRDEQYF. The CDR3 bases are TGTGCCAGTACGACTAGCGGGAGAGACGAGCAGTACTTC.

The chain employs TRBV10-3 and TRBJ1-2; 9 bases fit TRBD1. The V gene's germline CDR1 is ENHRY and CDR2 SYGVKD. The CDR3 has 15 amino acids. V gave up 4 bases and J gave up 7 bases; unmatched junction bases: 10. The CDR3 region has the DNA TGTGCCATCAGTGCCCCGGACAGGGGCCCGGGTGGCTACACCTTC. Residues: CAISAPDRGPGGYTF.